These 18 T cell receptor beta chains originate from one sample sequenced in a study of T cells in Graves' hyperthyroidism and ophthalmopathy. TCR beta CDR3 regions were amplified from RNA. The study used the HTBI primer set for a first-round RT-PCR of the TCR CDR3. MiXCR was run by TCRdb on the multiplex PCR reads, yielding one entry per CDR3 protein. The profile shows around 35,000 distinct CDR3 sequences, around 56% of them singletons. What was sequenced was blood. Receptor source: a man between 35 and 55 years old with Graves' ophthalmopathy.

This clonotype showed up many times. The chain couples TRBV14 to TRBJ1-1; D not certain. Germline values: CDR1 SGHDN, CDR2 FVKESK. CDR3 length equals 13 residues. Between the trimmed V and J ends, which lost 4 bases and 5 bases, there was a span of 11 bases. CDR3 residues: CASSPTVGTEAFF. DNA of the CDR3: TGTGCCAGCAGCCCTACGGTGGGGACTGAAGCTTTCTTT.

J is TRBJ2-5 and V is TRBV24-1; 11 nucleotides agree with TRBD2. Trimming at V came to 4 bases and at J to 4 bases, leaving 4 bases not matched to a gene. This CDR3 contains 15 residues. The V gene's germline CDR1 is KGHDR and CDR2 SFDVKD. CDR3 sequence reads: CATSDTSGSSETQYF. For the CDR3, the DNA is TGTGCCACCAGTGACACTAGCGGGAGTTCAGAGACCCAGTACTTC.

At least ten counts were recorded for this clonotype. The V and J genes are TRBV10-1 and TRBJ2-1, with D tentatively TRBD1 (5 bases). In germline, CDR1 is WNHNN, CDR2 SYGVQD (reference sequence). V was shortened by 2 bases and J by 8 bases, with 10 bases between the two germline ends. This CDR3 has 13 amino acids. The DNA for the CDR3 is TGCGCCAGCAGTGAGGACTGGGGCGATGAGCAGTTCTTC. Protein sequence: CASSEDWGDEQFF.

As regards this clonotype: No DNA is shown, since the ends of the CDR3 on it are uncertain; the CDR3 is the one TCRdb lists. The chain couples TRBV11-1 to TRBJ1-3. The germline V gene encodes CDR1 SGHAT and CDR2 FQDESV (reference sequence). The CDR3 has 18 amino acids, counting both end residues. The CDR3 region is CDSSFYICSAIMSDTIYF.

This chain joins TRBV5-1 and TRBJ1-5; 8 nucleotides agree with TRBD1. The CDR3 spans 17 residues. Germline assignment: CDR1 SGHRS and CDR2 YFSETQ. With V trimmed by 5 bases and J by 5 bases, 15 bases remained unmatched. The CDR3 spells CASRSSWTGSGYQPQHF. In DNA, the CDR3 is TGCGCCAGCAGGTCCTCCTGGACAGGGAGCGGATATCAGCCCCAGCATTTT.

The chain uses TRBV20-1 and TRBJ2-5; 8 positions match TRBD2. The junction had 15 bases not matched to a gene; V was cut back by 6 bases and J by 9 bases. Germline values: CDR1 DFQATT, CDR2 SNEGSKA (reference sequence). This CDR3 is built from 14 residues. The chain's CDR3 is CSATGGAGEQPQYF. The CDR3 DNA is TGCAGTGCAACGGGGGGGGCAGGGGAACAGCCCCAGTACTTC.

This clonotype is medium-sized by share. The chain carries TRBV15 and TRBJ1-2; 8 bases align to TRBD1. Germline-derived CDR1 and CDR2 are LNHNV and YYDKDF (reference sequence). Trimming removed 5 bases from V and 4 bases from J; junction bases left unmatched: 12. This CDR3 comprises 16 residues. The CDR3 loop is CATSGTGTGYGYGYTF. CDR3 sequence (DNA): TGTGCCACCAGCGGGACCGGGACAGGTTACGGCTATGGCTACACCTTC.

The chain combines TRBV25-1 with TRBJ1-6, with D maybe TRBD1 (5 bases). The germline V gene encodes CDR1 MGHDK and CDR2 SYGVNS. Trimming took off 0 bases at V and 5 bases at J, with 8 bases between the two ends. The CDR3 sequence is 15 residues long. CDR3 in DNA: TGTGCCAGCAGTGAATATAAGGGGCATAATTCACCCCTCCACTTT. Translated: CASSEYKGHNSPLHF.

V gene TRBV9 combines with J gene TRBJ2-5, with a tentative D call TRBD2 (6 bases). Trimming removed 3 bases from V and 5 bases from J, with 26 bases in between. Germline-derived CDR1 and CDR2 are SGDLS and YYNGEE. This CDR3 region has 18 residues. The CDR3 region is CASSEGSRAESGGETQYF. Here the CDR3 DNA reads TGTGCCAGCAGCGAGGGGAGCAGGGCCGAATCTGGAGGGGAGACCCAGTACTTC.

This clonotype was seen a few times. This chain connects TRBV7-3 to TRBJ2-5; 8 bases fit TRBD2. V was pared by 5 bases and J by 5 bases, with 4 bases of the junction left unmatched. Germline V gives CDR1 SGHTA, CDR2 FQGTGA. The CDR3 spans 13 residues. The CDR3 DNA reads as TGTGCCAGCAGCCGGGGGGGGGGGGAGACCCAGTACTTC. It is translated as CASSRGGGETQYF.

This rearrangement joins TRBV9 to TRBJ1-2, with a weak D call TRBD1 (5 bases). Trimming took 0 bases from V and 6 from J, leaving 21 bases between them. The CDR3 covers 17 residues. CDR1 is SGDLS and CDR2 is YYNGEE in the germline V gene. CDR3 sequence: CASSVEGRGQAEDGYTF. Here the CDR3 DNA reads TGTGCCAGCAGCGTAGAAGGGAGGGGTCAGGCAGAAGATGGCTACACCTTC. Variable domain in full (rest from reference TRBV9 and TRBJ1-2): DSGVTQTPKHLITATGQRVTLRCSPRSGDLSVYWYQQSLDQGLQFLIQYYNGEERAKGNILERFSAQQFPDLHSELNLSSLELGDSALYFCASSVEGRGQAEDGYTFGSGTRLTVV.

This clonotype was recorded at least ten times. The J gene is TRBJ1-1, the V gene TRBV20-1; D gene uncertain. The V and J ends lost 6 bases and 5 bases respectively, with 13 bases between them. Per germline, CDR1 DFQATT and CDR2 SNEGSKA (reference sequence). This CDR3 contains 12 residues. CDR3 loop: CSAKGARTEAFF. DNA of the CDR3: TGCAGTGCGAAGGGAGCGCGGACTGAAGCTTTCTTT.

This clonotype was counted many times. The chain employs TRBV28 and TRBJ1-1; no firm D call. The CDR3 length is 11 residues. Trimming shortened V by 0 bases and J by 7 bases, and 3 bases separated the two germline ends. Per germline, CDR1 MDHEN and CDR2 SYDVKM. CDR3 coding DNA: TGTGCCAGCAGTTTATGGGGTGAAGCTTTCTTT. This translates into CASSLWGEAFF.

This clonotype was recorded many times. The gene calls are TRBV19 and TRBJ2-3; 8 bases agree with TRBD2. This CDR3 is 14 amino acids long. J lost 3 bases, V lost 3 bases, and 2 bases had no gene match. The germline gives CDR1 LNHDA, CDR2 SQIVND (reference sequence). DNA for the CDR3: TGTGCCAGTAGTATCCCTAGCGGGACAGATACGCAGTATTTT. This translates into CASSIPSGTDTQYF. The full variable domain, rest sourced from reference TRBV19 and TRBJ2-3, is DGGITQSPKYLFRKEGQNVTLSCEQNLNHDAMYWYRQDPGQGLRLIYYSQIVNDFQKGDIAEGYSVSREKKESFPLTVTSAQKNPTAFYLCASSIPSGTDTQYFGPGTRLTVL.

CDR3 DNA: TGCAGTGCTCCGAGTGCCTCTAGCGGGGGTAATGAAAAACTGTTTTTT. Its translation: CSAPSASSGGNEKLFF. J is TRBJ1-4 and V is TRBV20-1; the D gene is possibly TRBD1 (5 bases). The CDR3 contains 16 residues. Germline V gene sequence: CDR1 DFQATT, CDR2 SNEGSKA (reference sequence). V lost 5 bases to trimming and J lost 4 bases, with 20 bases between them.

In its sample, this clonotype was seen many times. V usage is TRBV19 and J usage is TRBJ2-2, with D possibly TRBD2 on 5 matching bases. The CDR3 has 15 amino acids. V dropped 4 bases and J dropped 0 bases, with 9 bases sitting between them. Per germline, CDR1 LNHDA and CDR2 SQIVND (reference sequence). The CDR3 here is CASSKLRANTGELFF. The CDR3 bases are TGTGCCAGTAGTAAGTTGAGGGCGAACACCGGGGAGCTGTTTTTT.

V gene TRBV2 combines with J gene TRBJ2-7; 9 positions match TRBD2. Trimming took 3 bases from V and 6 from J; bases not matched to a gene: 6. This CDR3 spans 14 amino acids. The germline V gene encodes CDR1 SNHLY and CDR2 FYNNEI. The CDR3 DNA reads TGTGCCAGCAGTGAGCGGGGCGGGGGGGCCGAGCAGTACTTC. Translated, it gives CASSERGGGAEQYF.

The sample holds many counts of this clonotype. The rearrangement joins TRBV6-5 to TRBJ2-2; 7 bases are a match to TRBD1. The CDR3 covers 14 residues. Germline lookup yields CDR1 MNHEY and CDR2 SVGAGI. V lost 6 bases, J lost 6 bases, and 7 bases stayed unmatched. Written as DNA, the CDR3 is TGTGCCAGCAGACCAGGGGGTCCTGCCGGGGAGCTGTTTTTT. Its protein product is CASRPGGPAGELFF.